This TCR beta chain is drawn from a study of blood T cells in healthy people across ages. Study observations and caveats: Expanded clonotype shifts may have been confounded, as the donors had an unknown CMV status.

The CDR3 loop spans 12 amino acids. Germline CDR1 MNHEY, CDR2 SMNVEV (reference sequence). Comments on this clonotype: The antigen is not known.

A second PCR of about 7 to 12 cycles used a sample-barcoded 5' primer and a J-beta primer mix. TCRdb recomputed calls from the 5' RACE reads with MiXCR, one row per CDR3 protein. The sample shows roughly 680,000 distinct CDR3 sequences, approximately 21% of them seen only once. This TCR came from a man in his sixties or seventies in good health. The specimen was blood. The chain links TRBV27 to TRBJ2-5, with D maybe TRBD1 (7 bases). The J call may be mistaken, given a closer DNA end match to TRBJ2-1. CDR3 coding DNA: TGTGCCAGCGCCAGGGGGGCGTATGAGCAGTTCTTC. Translating gives CASARGAYEQFF.